This TCR beta chain was captured by sequencing in a study of shared clonotypes between healthy human individuals. Across the study: Researchers assigned three CD4 naive, three CD4 memory, two CD8 naive and one CD8 memory plate to each donor.

The authors loaded around 220 ng DNA, around 32,000 T cell genomes, into sorted-subset replicate PCRs. Original methodology: There were no quality scores in the junction-only immunoSEQ sequences, so filtering differed. Profiling relied on immunoSEQ multiplex PCR, and the TCRdb table lists in-frame clones only, not all of them. The V and J calls and the clone size are those of that table, but D and trimming were determined from the DNA. The data contain about 1.1 million clones, approximately 80% of them singletons. The receptor was derived from a man younger than 35 in good health. Some clones in this sample may be carry-over from other donors' samples. Source material: memory CD4+ T cells from PBMCs. As for subset: CD45RA-negative fraction.

The CDR3 loop reads CASSYLAPHGYTF. As DNA, the CDR3 is TGTGCCAGCAGTTACCTAGCACCGCATGGCTACACCTTC. This rearrangement joins TRBV6-6 to TRBJ1-2, with D hard to call. Trimming left V 2 bases short and J 6 bases short, with 10 bases between. The CDR3 extends over 13 amino acids. The V gene's germline CDR1 is MNHNY and CDR2 SVGAGI (reference sequence).